This T cell receptor beta chain came from a study of blood T cell repertoires in COVID-19. For the study at large: T cells, B-cell-depleted T cells, or PBMCs provided the cDNA or gDNA that served as material.

Assignments of participants to cohorts depended upon their own reported clinical history. The table came from immunoSEQ multiplex PCR; TCRdb's copy has only in-frame clones and leaves some out. Seen here are some 400,000 clones, approximately 89% observed once, and the top ten hold 1.3%. The CDR3 sequence is 15 residues long. The germline V gene encodes CDR1 SGDLS and CDR2 YYNGEE. V was cut by 0 bases and J by 0 bases, with 9 bases left in between. The TCR sequence derives from a man aged 25 to 40 who had recovered from COVID-19. The chain carries TRBV9 and TRBJ1-2; possibly TRBD1 for D (6 bases). The sequencing input was PBMCs or T cells enriched from blood (not recorded which). As DNA, the CDR3 is TGTGCCAGCAGCGTAGGACAGGCAGCTAACTATGGCTACACCTTC. It codes for CASSVGQAANYGYTF.